The clone carrying this T cell receptor beta chain was seen more than once but under ten times. Its antigen remains unidentified. This entry is derived from a study of cytomegalovirus exposure and HLA in healthy donors. Study overall: About 85 million unique TCRs from HLA-typed donors were held in an early release of data. Study-wide results and caveats: Specificity for CMV antigens was confirmed in vitro for a few of the CMV-associated chains. Some highly shared sequence variants likely arose as a pipeline artifact. Accurate predictions that matched the HLA-A and HLA-B alleles of most subjects were reportedly made from TCR beta sequences.

The V end was cut by 6 bases, the J end by 2 bases, with 8 bases between. Germline V lookup: CDR1 MDHEN, CDR2 SYDVKM. This CDR3 comprises 13 residues. Both 60 Vbeta primers and 13 Jbeta primers went into the PCR. Measured with immunoSEQ multiplex PCR; TCRdb has only the in-frame clones, and not every one. The sample has 130,000 or so clones; approximately 84% are singletons. The receptor comes from a middle-aged woman in good health and CMV-seronegative. Sequenced: PBMCs. V and J are TRBV28 and TRBJ2-1, with D maybe TRBD2 (5 bases). CDR3 coding DNA: TGTGCCAGCAGCCTCGGGACCTACAATGAGCAGTTCTTC. It codes for CASSLGTYNEQFF.